Shown below are 11 T cell receptor beta chains from a single sample sequenced in a study of blood T cell repertoires in COVID-19. Here immunoSEQ multiplex PCR was the method, and the copy in TCRdb shows in-frame clones only, minus some. The sample has 250,000 to 350,000 clones, around 90% seen once. Sequenced: PBMCs or T cells enriched from blood (not recorded which). These receptors were taken from a young woman with acute COVID-19.

The chain combines TRBV6-5 with TRBJ2-7, with D tentatively TRBD1 (6 bases). The CDR3 loop spans 12 amino acids. Germline CDR1 is MNHEY and CDR2 is SVGAGI. V lost 9 bases, J lost 4 bases, and 13 bases lay in between. The CDR3 is CASRTALYEQYF. The DNA of the CDR3 is TGTGCCAGTCGGACAGCTCTGTACGAGCAGTACTTC.

A few counts support this clone. The chain has TRBV28 and TRBJ2-1, with TRBD2 as a possible D gene (5 bases). The V end was cut by 4 bases, the J end by 1 base, with 11 bases between. From germline, CDR1 is MDHEN and CDR2 SYDVKM. The CDR3 consists of 15 residues. The CDR3, as DNA: TGTGCCAGCAGTTACATAGCGCAGTCCTACAATGAGCAGTTCTTC. Protein sequence: CASSYIAQSYNEQFF.

Points on this clone: The junction departs from germline at one end; a sequencing error may be responsible. V and J are TRBV6-5 and TRBJ2-7, with 9 positions matching TRBD2. In germline, CDR1 is MNHEY, CDR2 SVGAGI. The CDR3 extends over 14 amino acids. In DNA form, the CDR3 reads TGTGCCAGCAGCGCCGTCCTTAGCGGGGGTGATGGAGACTTC. Its translation: CASSAVLSGGDGDF.

V is TRBV19 and J is TRBJ1-2, with TRBD1 identical over 8 bases. CDR1 and CDR2 from the germline V gene are LNHDA and SQIVND (reference sequence). The V gene end was trimmed by 3 bases and the J gene end by 2 bases; junction bases not matched to a gene: 5. This CDR3 region has 15 residues. CDR3 nucleotide sequence: TGTGCCAGTAGTATCCGGGCAGGGGGCAACTATGGCTACACCTTC. Protein product: CASSIRAGGNYGYTF.

This chain connects TRBV4-2 to TRBJ2-7, with D unclear. Trimming removed 4 bases from V and 1 base from J, with 8 bases in between. Germline V lookup: CDR1 LGHNA, CDR2 YNFKEQ. This CDR3 comprises 13 residues. The CDR3 region is CASSRDSSYEQYF. CDR3 in DNA: TGTGCCAGCAGCCGAGACTCTTCCTACGAGCAGTACTTC.

The chain is built from TRBV5-1 and TRBJ2-5, with 9 bases lining up with TRBD2. V trimming: 0 bases; J trimming: 5 bases; junction bases outside the gene matches: 5. The CDR3 is 15 amino acids. The germline CDR1 and CDR2 sequences are SGHRS and YFSETQ. CDR3 sequence (DNA): TGCGCCAGCAGCTTGGTCGGCGGGAGGGGTGAGACCCAGTACTTC. Its protein is CASSLVGGRGETQYF.

This chain connects TRBV7-3 to TRBJ2-2, with D possibly TRBD2 on 5 matching bases. The V and J ends lost 5 bases and 5 bases respectively, with 15 bases between them. This CDR3 spans 15 amino acids. The germline gives CDR1 SGHTA, CDR2 FQGTGA. This chain's CDR3 is CASSRRGDRTGELFF. The CDR3 DNA reads TGTGCCAGCAGCCGACGGGGAGATCGGACCGGGGAGCTGTTTTTT.

The chain uses TRBV19 and TRBJ1-1; TRBD1 matches at 7 bases. CDR1 is LNHDA and CDR2 is SQIVND in the germline V gene (reference sequence). J lost 0 bases, V lost 4 bases, and 11 bases had no gene match. The CDR3 covers 17 residues. The CDR3 loop reads CASSKDRVFGMNTEAFF. The CDR3 nucleotides are TGTGCCAGTAGTAAAGACAGGGTTTTTGGAATGAACACTGAAGCTTTCTTT.

Only one count was recorded for this clone. This chain connects TRBV5-1 to TRBJ2-3; weak D call: TRBD2 (6 bases). The CDR3 contains 15 residues. Germline assignment: CDR1 SGHRS and CDR2 YFSETQ. Trimming removed 4 bases at V and 2 bases at J, with 14 bases between. The CDR3: CASSRLAGNTDTQYF. In DNA form, the CDR3 reads TGCGCCAGCAGCCGTCTCGCGGGAAACACAGATACGCAGTATTTT.

The V gene is TRBV7-3, the J gene TRBJ2-7; 8 nucleotides agree with TRBD2. With V trimmed by 5 bases and J by 6 bases, 12 bases remained unmatched. The germline V gene has CDR1 SGHTA and CDR2 FQGTGA. The CDR3 loop spans 15 amino acids. The CDR3 is CASSLQGTRYGEQYF. CDR3 DNA sequence: TGTGCCAGCAGCCTGCAAGGGACTAGATACGGCGAGCAGTACTTC. The full variable domain, completed using reference TRBV7-3 and TRBJ2-7, is GAGVSQTPSNKVTEKGKYVELRCDPISGHTALYWYRQSLGQGPEFLIYFQGTGAADDSGLPNDRFFAVRPEGSVSTLKIQRTERGDSAVYLCASSLQGTRYGEQYFGPGTRLTVT.

The V call is TRBV10-3, the J call TRBJ2-5, with 7 bases aligning to TRBD2. The V and J ends lost 8 bases and 0 bases, in that order; junction bases with no gene match: 12. From germline, CDR1 is ENHRY and CDR2 SYGVKD. The CDR3 has 16 amino acids. The CDR3: CAIGVRTREYQETQYF. CDR3 sequence (DNA): TGTGCCATCGGCGTCCGGACTAGAGAGTACCAAGAGACCCAGTACTTC.